The clone carrying this TCR beta chain was picked up many times. Antigen specificity is unknown. The data were taken from a study of T cell repertoires in cytomegalovirus infection. TCRdb ran MiXCR on the reads and lists one entry per CDR3 protein. The table has around 800,000 distinct CDR3 sequences, around a third seen once; the top ten hold around 11%. This CDR3 spans 16 amino acids. The germline V gene encodes CDR1 SGHTA and CDR2 FQGNSA. The ends lost 5 bases at V and 10 bases at J; junction bases unmatched: 11. This specimen consisted of cultured CD8+ T cells from PBMCs, obtained from culture after CMV antigen stimulation. The chain is built from TRBV7-2 and TRBJ2-1; 13 positions agree with TRBD2. This TCR was recovered from a human donor in good health (CMV status not recorded). Some clones in this sample may be carry-over from other donors' samples. Written as DNA, the CDR3 is TGTGCCAGCAGCATGCCCTCGGGACTAGCGGGGTACGAGCAGTTCTTC. Residues: CASSMPSGLAGYEQFF.